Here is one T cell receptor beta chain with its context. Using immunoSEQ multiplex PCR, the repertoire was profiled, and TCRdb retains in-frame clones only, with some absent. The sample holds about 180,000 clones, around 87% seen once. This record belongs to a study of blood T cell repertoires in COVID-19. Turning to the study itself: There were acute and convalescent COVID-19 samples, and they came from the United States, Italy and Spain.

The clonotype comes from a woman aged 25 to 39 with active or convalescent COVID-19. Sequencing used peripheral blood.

CDR3 nucleotides: TGCGCCAGCAGCTTGAGGCCGGGACCCAACTCCGGAGCGGGCGAGCAGTACTTC. Translation: CASSLRPGPNSGAGEQYF. The chain joins TRBV5-1 to TRBJ2-7, with D possibly TRBD2 on 6 matching bases. The germline V gene encodes CDR1 SGHRS and CDR2 YFSETQ. The ends were cut back, 1 base at V and 6 bases at J, with 26 bases in the middle. The CDR3 runs 18 residues.